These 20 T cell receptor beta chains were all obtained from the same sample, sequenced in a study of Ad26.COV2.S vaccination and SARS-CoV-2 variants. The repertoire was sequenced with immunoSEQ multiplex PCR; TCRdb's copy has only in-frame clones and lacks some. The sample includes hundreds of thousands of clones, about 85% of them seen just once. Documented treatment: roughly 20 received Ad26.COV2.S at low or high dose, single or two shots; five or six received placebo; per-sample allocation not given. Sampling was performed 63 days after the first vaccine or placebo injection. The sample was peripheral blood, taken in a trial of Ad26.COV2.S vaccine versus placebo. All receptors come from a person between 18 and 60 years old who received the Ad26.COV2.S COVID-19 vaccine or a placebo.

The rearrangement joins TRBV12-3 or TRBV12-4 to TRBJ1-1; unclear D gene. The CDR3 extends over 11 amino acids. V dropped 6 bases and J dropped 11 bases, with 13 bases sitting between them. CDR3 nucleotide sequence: TGTGCCAGCAGGAATGGACTAGACGCTTTCTTT. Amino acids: CASRNGLDAFF.

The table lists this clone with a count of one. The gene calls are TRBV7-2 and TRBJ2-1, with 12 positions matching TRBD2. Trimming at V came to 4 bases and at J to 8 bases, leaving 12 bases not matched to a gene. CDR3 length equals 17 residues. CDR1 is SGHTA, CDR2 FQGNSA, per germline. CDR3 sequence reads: CASSYPSGRALGYEQFF. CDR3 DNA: TGTGCCAGCAGCTATCCTAGCGGGAGGGCCCTAGGCTATGAGCAGTTCTTC. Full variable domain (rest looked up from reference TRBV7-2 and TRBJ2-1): GAGVSQSPSNKVTEKGKDVELRCDPISGHTALYWYRQSLGQGLEFLIYFQGNSAPDKSGLPSDRFSAERTGGSVSTLTIQRTQQEDSAVYLCASSYPSGRALGYEQFFGPGTRLTVL.

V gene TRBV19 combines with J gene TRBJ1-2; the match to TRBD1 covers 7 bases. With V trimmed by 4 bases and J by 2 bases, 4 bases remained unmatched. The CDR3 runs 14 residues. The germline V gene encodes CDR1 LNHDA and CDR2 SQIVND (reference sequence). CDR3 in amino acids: CASSNRGMNYGYTF. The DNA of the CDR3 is TGTGCCAGTAGTAACAGGGGAATGAACTATGGCTACACCTTC.

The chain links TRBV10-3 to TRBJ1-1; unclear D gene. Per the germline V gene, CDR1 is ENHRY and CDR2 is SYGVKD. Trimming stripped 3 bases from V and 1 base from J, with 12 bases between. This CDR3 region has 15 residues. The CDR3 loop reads CAISEHGNKNTEAFF. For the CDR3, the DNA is TGTGCCATCAGTGAACACGGGAACAAGAACACTGAAGCTTTCTTT.

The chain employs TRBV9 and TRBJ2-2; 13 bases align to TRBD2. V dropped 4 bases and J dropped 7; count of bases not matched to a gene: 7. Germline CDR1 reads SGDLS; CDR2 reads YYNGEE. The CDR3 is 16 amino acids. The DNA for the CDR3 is TGTGCCAGCAGCAGAGGGACTAGCGGGGAGGGCGGGGAGCTGTTTTTT. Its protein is CASSRGTSGEGGELFF.

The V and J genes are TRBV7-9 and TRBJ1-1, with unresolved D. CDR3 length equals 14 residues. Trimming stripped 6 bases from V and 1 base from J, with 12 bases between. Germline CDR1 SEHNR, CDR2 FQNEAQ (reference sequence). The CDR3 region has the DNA TGTGCCAGCAGATCCTTCGGACGGAACACTGAAGCTTTCTTT. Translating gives CASRSFGRNTEAFF.

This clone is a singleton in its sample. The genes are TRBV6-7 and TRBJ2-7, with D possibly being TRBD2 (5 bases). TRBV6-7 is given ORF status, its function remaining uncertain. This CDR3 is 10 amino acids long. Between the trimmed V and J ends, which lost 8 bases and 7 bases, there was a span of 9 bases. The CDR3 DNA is TGTGCCAGCCCCCCGGGGGAGCAGTACTTC. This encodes CASPPGEQYF.

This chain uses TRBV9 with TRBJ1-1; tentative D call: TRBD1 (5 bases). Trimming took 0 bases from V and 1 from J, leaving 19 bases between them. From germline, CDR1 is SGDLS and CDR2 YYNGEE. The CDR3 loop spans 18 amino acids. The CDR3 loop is CASSVAGGKVGKNTEAFF. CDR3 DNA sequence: TGTGCCAGCAGCGTAGCTGGGGGGAAGGTGGGGAAGAACACTGAAGCTTTCTTT.

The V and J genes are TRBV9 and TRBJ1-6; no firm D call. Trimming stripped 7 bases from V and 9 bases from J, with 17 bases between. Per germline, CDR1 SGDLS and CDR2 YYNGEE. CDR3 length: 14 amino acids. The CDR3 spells CASGLGGSGSPLHF. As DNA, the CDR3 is TGTGCCAGCGGCTTGGGAGGTTCGGGTTCACCCCTCCACTTT.

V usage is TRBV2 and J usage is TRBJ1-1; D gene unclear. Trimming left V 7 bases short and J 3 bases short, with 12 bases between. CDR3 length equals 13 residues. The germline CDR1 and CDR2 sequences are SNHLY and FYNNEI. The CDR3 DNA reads TGTGCCAGCAACCTGGAGGTAGACACTGAAGCTTTCTTT. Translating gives CASNLEVDTEAFF.

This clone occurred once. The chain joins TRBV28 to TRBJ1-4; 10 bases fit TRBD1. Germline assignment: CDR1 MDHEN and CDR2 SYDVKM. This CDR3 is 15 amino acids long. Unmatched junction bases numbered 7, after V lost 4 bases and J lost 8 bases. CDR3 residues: CASSSGQGGLEKLFF. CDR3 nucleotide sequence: TGTGCCAGCAGTTCCGGACAGGGGGGTTTGGAAAAACTGTTTTTT.

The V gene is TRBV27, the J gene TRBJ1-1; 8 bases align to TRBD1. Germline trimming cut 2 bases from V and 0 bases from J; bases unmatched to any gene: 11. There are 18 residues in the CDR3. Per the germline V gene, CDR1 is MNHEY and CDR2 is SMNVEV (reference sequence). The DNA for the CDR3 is TGTGCCAGCAGTTTAAATTCAGGGGGCCTGGGGGTGAACACTGAAGCTTTCTTT. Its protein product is CASSLNSGGLGVNTEAFF.

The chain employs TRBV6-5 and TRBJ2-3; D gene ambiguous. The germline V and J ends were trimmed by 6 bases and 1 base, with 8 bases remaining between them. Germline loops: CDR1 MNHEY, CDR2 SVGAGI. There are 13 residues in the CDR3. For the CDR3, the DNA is TGTGCCAGCAGGCCGCCTGGCACAGATACGCAGTATTTT. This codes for CASRPPGTDTQYF.

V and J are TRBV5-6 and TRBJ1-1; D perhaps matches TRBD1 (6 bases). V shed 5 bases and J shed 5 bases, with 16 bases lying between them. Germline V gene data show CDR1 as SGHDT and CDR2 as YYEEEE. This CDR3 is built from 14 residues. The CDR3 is CASRQRQVWTEAFF. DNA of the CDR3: TGTGCCAGCAGACAAAGACAGGTATGGACTGAAGCTTTCTTT.

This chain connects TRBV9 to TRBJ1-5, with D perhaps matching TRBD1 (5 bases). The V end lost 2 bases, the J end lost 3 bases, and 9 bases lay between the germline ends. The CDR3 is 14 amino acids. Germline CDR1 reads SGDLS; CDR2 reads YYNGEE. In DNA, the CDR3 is TGTGCCAGCAGCGTTTCAGGGAACAATCAGCCCCAGCATTTT. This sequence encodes CASSVSGNNQPQHF.

The CDR3 DNA sequence: TGTGCCAGCAATCCCGCAGGGTACGAGCAGTACTTC. Its protein is CASNPAGYEQYF. This rearrangement joins TRBV6-5 to TRBJ2-7; tentatively, D is TRBD1 (5 bases). V was shortened by 7 bases and J by 4 bases, with 11 bases between the two germline ends. This CDR3 contains 12 residues. Per germline, CDR1 MNHEY and CDR2 SVGAGI.

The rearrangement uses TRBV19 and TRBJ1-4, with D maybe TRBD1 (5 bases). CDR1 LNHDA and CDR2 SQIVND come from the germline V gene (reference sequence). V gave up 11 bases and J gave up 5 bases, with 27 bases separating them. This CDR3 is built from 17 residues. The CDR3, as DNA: TGTGCCGGGAAAGACAGTCCCCCGGTTCTCACAAATGAAAAACTGTTTTTT. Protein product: CAGKDSPPVLTNEKLFF.

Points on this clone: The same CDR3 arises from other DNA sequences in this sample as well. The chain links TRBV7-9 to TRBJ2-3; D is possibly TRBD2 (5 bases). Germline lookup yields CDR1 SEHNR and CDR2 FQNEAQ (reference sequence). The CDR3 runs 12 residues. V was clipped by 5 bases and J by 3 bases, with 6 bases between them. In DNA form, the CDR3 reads TGTGCCAGCAGCCCGGGAACAGATACGCAGTATTTT. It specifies CASSPGTDTQYF.

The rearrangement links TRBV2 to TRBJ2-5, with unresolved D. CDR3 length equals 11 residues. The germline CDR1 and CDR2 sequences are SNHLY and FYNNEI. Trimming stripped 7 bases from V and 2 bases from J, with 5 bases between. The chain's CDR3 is CASTRQETQYF. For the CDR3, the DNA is TGTGCCAGCACGCGGCAAGAGACCCAGTACTTC.

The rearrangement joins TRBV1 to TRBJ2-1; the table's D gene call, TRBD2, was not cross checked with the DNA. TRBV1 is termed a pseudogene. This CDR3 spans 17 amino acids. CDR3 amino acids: CTSSQESASGSAGEQFF. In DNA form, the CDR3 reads TGCACCAGCAGCCAAGAGTCAGCTAGCGGGAGTGCGGGTGAGCAGTTCTTC.